One and the same sample provided the 10 T cell receptor beta chains below, sequenced in a study of T cell repertoires in cytomegalovirus infection. TCRdb reprocessed the reads with MiXCR, giving one entry per CDR3 protein. This table has roughly 760,000 distinct CDR3 sequences, roughly a third appearing once. Sequencing was carried out using PBMCs. Receptors were obtained from a human donor in good health (CMV status not recorded). Some clones in this sample may be carry-over from other donors' samples.

This clonotype was observed a handful of times. J is TRBJ1-2 and V is TRBV5-4; D gene ambiguous. V shed 4 bases and J shed 3 bases, with 7 bases lying between them. The CDR3 is 12 residues long. Germline V gene data show CDR1 as SGHNT and CDR2 as YYREEE (reference sequence). This chain's CDR3 is CASSVTHYGYTF. DNA of the CDR3: TGTGCCAGCAGCGTGACCCACTATGGCTACACCTTC.

The chain is built from TRBV7-8 and TRBJ1-3; D is uncertain. CDR1 and CDR2 (germline): SGHVS, FQNEAQ. The CDR3 covers 16 residues. The V and J ends lost 2 bases and 0 bases respectively, with 11 bases between them. The CDR3 region has the DNA TGTGCCAGCAGCTTATTAGGTTTGCCCTCTGGAAACACCATATATTTT. This gives the protein CASSLLGLPSGNTIYF. Using reference TRBV7-8 and TRBJ1-3 for the parts outside the CDR3, the full variable domain is GAGVSQSPRYKVAKRGQDVALRCDPISGHVSLFWYQQALGQGPEFLTYFQNEAQLDKSGLPSDRFFAERPEGSVSTLKIQRTQQEDSAVYLCASSLLGLPSGNTIYFGEGSWLTVV.

This clonotype was observed once. V and J are TRBV12-3 or TRBV12-4 and TRBJ1-5, with TRBD1 as a possible D gene (5 bases). Trimming removed 3 bases at V and 5 bases at J, with 8 bases between. The length of the CDR3 is 13 residues. The CDR3 here is CASSLEGYQPQHF. The CDR3 DNA follows: TGTGCCAGCAGTTTGGAGGGGTATCAGCCCCAGCATTTT.

This clonotype has a handful of counts. The J gene is TRBJ2-7, the V gene TRBV6-1; 11 bases line up with TRBD2. This CDR3 is built from 15 residues. Germline V gene data show CDR1 as MNHNS and CDR2 as SASEGT. Trimming removed 6 bases from V and 1 base from J; junction bases left unmatched: 5. The CDR3 DNA reads as TGTGCCAGCAGGACTACTAGCGGGAGTTCCTACGAGCAGTACTTC. Residues: CASRTTSGSSYEQYF.

This clonotype occurred a few times. This rearrangement joins TRBV12-3 or TRBV12-4 to TRBJ1-1, with D unclear. Trimming removed 5 bases from V and 7 bases from J, with 11 bases in between. This CDR3 contains 12 residues. The CDR3 coding sequence is TGTGCCAGCAGTCCTCAGAGCGTTGAAGCTTTCTTT. Its translation is CASSPQSVEAFF.

This clonotype showed up many times. The chain couples TRBV6-1 to TRBJ1-5; 8 bases are shared with TRBD1. CDR1 MNHNS and CDR2 SASEGT come from the germline V gene. After removal of 3 bases from V and 2 bases from J, the junction contained 6 bases not matched to a gene. This CDR3 has 16 residues. CDR3 sequence: CASSENPGQGNQPQHF. The CDR3 DNA reads as TGTGCCAGCAGTGAGAACCCGGGACAGGGCAATCAGCCCCAGCATTTT.

The chain employs TRBV28 and TRBJ1-6; maybe TRBD1 (5 bases). V shed 4 bases and J shed 7 bases, with 17 bases lying between them. CDR1 is MDHEN, CDR2 SYDVKM, per germline. CDR3 length: 16 residues. The CDR3 DNA sequence: TGTGCCAGCAGTTGGGTGGGGCAGAGAGTAAATTCACCCCTCCACTTT. Translation gives CASSWVGQRVNSPLHF. The entire variable domain, with the rest obtained from reference TRBV28 and TRBJ1-6, is as follows: DVKVTQSSRYLVKRTGEKVFLECVQDMDHENMFWYRQDPGLGLRLIYFSYDVKMKEKGDIPEGYSVSREKKERFSLILESASTNQTSMYLCASSWVGQRVNSPLHFGNGTRLTVT.

The CDR3 spells CASSQGHQETQYF. The CDR3 nucleotides are TGTGCCAGCTCACAGGGGCATCAAGAGACCCAGTACTTC. The J gene is TRBJ2-5, the V gene TRBV18, with TRBD1 as a possible D gene (5 bases). This CDR3 has 13 amino acids. Germline V gene sequence: CDR1 KGHSH, CDR2 LQKENI. Trimming pared 4 bases from V and 2 bases from J, leaving 8 bases between.

This clonotype was recorded at least ten times. V and J are TRBV19 and TRBJ2-1; D gene unclear. In germline, CDR1 is LNHDA, CDR2 SQIVND (reference sequence). Trimming shortened V by 5 bases and J by 3 bases, and 8 bases separated the two germline ends. The CDR3 covers 13 residues. The CDR3 nucleotides read TGTGCCAGTAGTCCGATCAACTACAATGAGCAGTTCTTC. Encoded protein: CASSPINYNEQFF.

Note on this clonotype: As the CDR3 is not closed by the conserved phenylalanine or tryptophan, this likely results from a read error. The chain employs TRBV11-3 and TRBJ2-5, with no clear D. V dropped 1 base and J dropped 4 bases, with 19 bases sitting between them. Germline V gives CDR1 SGHNT, CDR2 YENEEA. The CDR3 is 17 amino acids. CDR3 coding DNA: TGTGCCAGCAGCTTAGCCTACGGTGAGGCTGCCGCAGAGACCCAGTACTTA. Translating it yields CASSLAYGEAAAETQYL.